A single sample is the source of the 31 T cell receptor beta chains below, sequenced in a study of pediatric ulcerative colitis. Data came from immunoSEQ multiplex PCR; TCRdb stores just in-frame clones and leaves some out. The sample carries about 4,600 clones, more than 80% recorded once. The source material was blood. These receptors were taken from a boy aged 5-17 years who was a control in a study of pediatric ulcerative colitis.

In regard to this clone: Germline and junction disagree at one end, which may indicate a read error. This chain connects TRBV7-7 to TRBJ2-5; 10 positions match TRBD2. Looked up from germline, CDR1 is SSHAT and CDR2 is FNYEAQ (reference sequence). CDR3 size: 16 residues. As DNA, the CDR3 is TGTGCTAGCAGCTTACACCTAGCGGGAGTCGGGGAGACCCAGTACTTC. This encodes CASSLHLAGVGETQYF.

The chain has TRBV11-2 and TRBJ1-2; no clear D gene. V was clipped by 1 base and J by 4 bases, with 7 bases between them. The CDR3 extends over 13 amino acids. Germline-derived CDR1 and CDR2 are SGHAT and FQNNGV. CDR3 coding DNA: TGTGCCAGCAGCTTAGCGGGCGGCTATGGCTACACCTTC. Translated: CASSLAGGYGYTF. The full variable domain, with the rest looked up from reference TRBV11-2 and TRBJ1-2, is EAGVAQSPRYKIIEKRQSVAFWCNPISGHATLYWYQQILGQGPKLLIQFQNNGVVDDSQLPKDRFSAERLKGVDSTLKIQPAKLEDSAVYLCASSLAGGYGYTFGSGTRLTVV.

This sequence joins TRBV11-2 and TRBJ2-7, with D tentatively TRBD1 (5 bases). CDR3 length equals 14 residues. Germline V gene lookup returns CDR1 SGHAT and CDR2 FQNNGV. Trimming removed 0 bases from V and 5 bases from J, with 11 bases in between. The CDR3 is CASSLEKGSNEQYF. Written as DNA, the CDR3 is TGTGCCAGCAGCTTAGAAAAGGGGTCCAACGAGCAGTACTTC.

The chain links TRBV18 to TRBJ2-7; D perhaps matches TRBD2 (5 bases). Trimming cost V 3 bases and J 5 bases, with 14 bases left between them. The CDR3 runs to 14 residues. Germline values: CDR1 KGHSH, CDR2 LQKENI. CDR3 sequence (DNA): TGTGCCAGCTCACCCTCTACGGGATTAAACGAGCAGTACGTC. Encoded protein: CASSPSTGLNEQYV.

The rearrangement joins TRBV4-1 to TRBJ2-1; D is ambiguous. CDR1 and CDR2 (germline): MGHRA, YSYEKL. This CDR3 region has 16 residues. V dropped 0 bases and J dropped 4 bases, with 13 bases sitting between them. This chain's CDR3 is CASSQDSGLVYNEQFF. CDR3 nucleotides: TGCGCCAGCAGCCAAGATTCGGGCTTAGTATACAATGAGCAGTTCTTC.

This clone was recorded only once. V and J are TRBV4-1 and TRBJ2-7; 7 bases are a match to TRBD2. V lost 2 bases to trimming and J lost 0 bases; unmatched junction nucleotides: 13. CDR1 is MGHRA, CDR2 YSYEKL, per germline. CDR3 length equals 18 residues. The CDR3 is CASSQRIIPGGYSYEQYV. Written as DNA, the CDR3 is TGCGCCAGCAGCCAAAGGATCATTCCGGGGGGATACTCCTACGAGCAGTACGTC.

The rearrangement joins TRBV9 to TRBJ2-3; the match to TRBD2 covers 11 bases. The CDR3 consists of 14 residues. V gave up 4 bases and J gave up 8 bases; unmatched junction bases: 6. Germline loops: CDR1 SGDLS, CDR2 YYNGEE. The CDR3 coding sequence is TGTGCCAGCAGCCCCCGGACTAGCGGGCGTACGCAGTATTTT. Translation gives CASSPRTSGRTQYF.

V and J are TRBV27 and TRBJ2-1; possibly TRBD1 or TRBD2 for D (5 bases each). Germline CDR1 is MNHEY and CDR2 is SMNVEV (reference sequence). This CDR3 contains 12 residues. Trimming left V 6 bases short and J 7 bases short, with 10 bases between. CDR3 DNA: TGTGCCAGCAGCCTCTGGGGGAATGAGCAGTTCTTC. As protein: CASSLWGNEQFF.

V gene TRBV7-2 combines with J gene TRBJ2-7; D gene ambiguous. The CDR3 extends over 13 amino acids. V lost 2 bases, J lost 3 bases, and 8 bases lay in between. In germline, CDR1 is SGHTA, CDR2 FQGNSA. The CDR3 here is CASSLTSIYEQYV. CDR3 bases: TGTGCCAGCAGCTTAACCTCTATCTACGAGCAGTACGTC.

V gene TRBV7-6 combines with J gene TRBJ1-5; no reliable D call. CDR3 length equals 13 residues. Trimming removed 4 bases from V and 4 bases from J, with 8 bases in between. From germline, CDR1 is SGHVS and CDR2 FNYEAQ. The CDR3 DNA is TGTGCCAGCAGCTCGGGGTTAAATCAGCCCCAGCATTTT. It yields the protein CASSSGLNQPQHF.

The chain uses TRBV7-3 and TRBJ2-3; TRBD2 aligns across 9 bases. The CDR3 loop spans 15 amino acids. Germline trimming cut 8 bases from V and 5 bases from J; bases unmatched to any gene: 11. In germline, CDR1 is SGHTA, CDR2 FQGTGA. CDR3 bases: TGTGCCAGCTCCCTTGGCGGGAGGGCCATAGATACGCAGTATTTT. It translates to CASSLGGRAIDTQYF.

The rearrangement links TRBV19 to TRBJ2-7; the D gene is possibly TRBD2 (6 bases). Per the germline V gene, CDR1 is LNHDA and CDR2 is SQIVND (reference sequence). Trimming pared 2 bases from V and 4 bases from J, leaving 21 bases between. The CDR3 totals 17 residues. DNA for the CDR3: TGTGCCAGTAGTATATCCTTTGGCGGGGCCATAACATACGAGCAGTACTTC. Its protein is CASSISFGGAITYEQYF.

This rearrangement joins TRBV7-2 to TRBJ2-4; 12 bases map to TRBD2. Germline V gene sequence: CDR1 SGHTA, CDR2 FQGNSA. The CDR3 runs 16 residues. Unmatched junction bases numbered 1, after V lost 3 bases and J lost 1 base. CDR3 bases: TGTGCCAGCAGCTTGACTAGCGGGAGTGCCAAAAACATTCAGTACTTC. This translates into CASSLTSGSAKNIQYF.

The chain uses TRBV18 and TRBJ1-2, with D perhaps TRBD1 (5 bases). CDR1 KGHSH and CDR2 LQKENI come from the germline V gene. This CDR3 region has 16 residues. The V gene lost 2 bases and the J gene lost 5 bases, with 18 bases spanning the gap. The CDR3 coding sequence is TGTGCCAGCTCACCATGGCGGGACGGTGGATCTTATGGCTACACCTTC. Translated, it gives CASSPWRDGGSYGYTF.

The chain couples TRBV7-6 to TRBJ2-6; D call uncertain. V lost 1 base and J lost 1, with 11 bases in between. The germline V gene has CDR1 SGHVS and CDR2 FNYEAQ. The CDR3 runs 17 residues. The CDR3 nucleotides are TGTGCCAGCAGCTTAGAGTTGAAGGCGTCTGGGGCCAACGTCCTGACTTTC. Residues: CASSLELKASGANVLTF.

The rearrangement uses TRBV25-1 and TRBJ1-3; D not resolved. Per germline, CDR1 MGHDK and CDR2 SYGVNS. The CDR3 loop spans 15 amino acids. The V end lost 2 bases, the J end lost 7 bases, and 15 bases lay between the germline ends. CDR3 nucleotides: TGTGCCAGCAGTGAAAGGAGAGCCGGTGGGAACACCATATATTTT. Translated, it gives CASSERRAGGNTIYF.

The chain combines TRBV12-5 with TRBJ2-7, with D tentatively TRBD1 (6 bases). CDR3 length: 17 residues. The germline gives CDR1 LGHNT, CDR2 FRNRAP. V shed 0 bases and J shed 2 bases, with 17 bases lying between them. CDR3 DNA sequence: TGTGCTAGTGGTTTGGTACATGAGACAGGCCTACCCTACGAGCAGTACGTC. Amino acids: CASGLVHETGLPYEQYV.

This sequence joins TRBV4-1 and TRBJ2-7; D unclear. V lost 0 bases and J 4 bases, leaving 7 bases between the germline ends. CDR3 size: 13 residues. Germline CDR1 reads MGHRA; CDR2 reads YSYEKL. The CDR3 reads CASSQDFRYEQYV. CDR3 sequence (DNA): TGCGCCAGCAGCCAAGATTTCCGATACGAGCAGTACGTC.

The rearrangement uses TRBV9 and TRBJ2-7; TRBD2 aligns across 7 bases. Germline loops: CDR1 SGDLS, CDR2 YYNGEE. The CDR3 runs 16 residues. V shed 0 bases, J shed 2 bases, and the junction held 8 bases outside the gene matches. The CDR3 here is CASSVGVTSATYEQYF. In DNA, the CDR3 is TGTGCCAGCAGCGTAGGGGTAACTAGCGCAACCTACGAGCAGTACTTC.

The chain combines TRBV29-1 with TRBJ1-5, with D possibly being TRBD1 (6 bases). Germline V lookup: CDR1 SQVTM, CDR2 ANQGSEA. The V end was cut by 6 bases, the J end by 2 bases, with 8 bases between. The length of the CDR3 is 12 residues. CDR3 sequence (DNA): TGCAGCGTAAGGACAGGCAATCAGCCCCAGCATTTT. Its protein product is CSVRTGNQPQHF.

This chain connects TRBV28 to TRBJ2-1, with TRBD2 as a possible D gene (5 bases). The CDR3 contains 13 residues. Germline CDR1 MDHEN, CDR2 SYDVKM. The V end lost 3 bases, the J end lost 9 bases, and 12 bases lay between the germline ends. CDR3 sequence reads: CASSFGLPSEQFF. The CDR3 bases are TGTGCCAGCAGTTTTGGACTCCCGTCTGAGCAGTTCTTC.

The chain is built from TRBV10-3 and TRBJ2-3, with TRBD2 matching over 13 bases. V gave up 2 bases and J gave up 6 bases; unmatched junction bases: 2. The CDR3 runs 15 residues. The germline V gene encodes CDR1 ENHRY and CDR2 SYGVKD. DNA of the CDR3: TGTGCCATCAGTGAGGGACTAGCGGGAGTTGATACGCAGTATTTT. Its protein is CAISEGLAGVDTQYF.

CDR3 region: CASSLARQGEARETQYF. In DNA form, the CDR3 reads TGTGCCAGCAGCTTAGCCCGACAGGGGGAGGCGAGGGAGACCCAGTACTTC. J is TRBJ2-5 and V is TRBV11-3, with 9 bases fitting TRBD1. This CDR3 has 17 amino acids. The ends lost 1 base at V and 5 bases at J; junction bases unmatched: 11. CDR1 and CDR2 (germline): SGHNT, YENEEA.

This clone showed up just once. The chain combines TRBV5-1 with TRBJ1-1; 7 bases align to TRBD1. CDR3 length: 15 residues. CDR1 is SGHRS and CDR2 is YFSETQ in the germline V gene. V was pared by 4 bases and J by 2 bases, with 8 bases of the junction left unmatched. CDR3 sequence (DNA): TGCGCCAGCAGCAGGACTACAGGGGATAACACTGAAGCTTTCTTT. Encoded protein: CASSRTTGDNTEAFF.

The genes are TRBV25-1 and TRBJ2-7, with 9 positions matching TRBD1. The V gene's germline CDR1 is MGHDK and CDR2 SYGVNS. Unmatched junction bases numbered 14, after V lost 3 bases and J lost 5 bases. The CDR3 is 17 amino acids. The CDR3 region is CASSDPPGRDRVHEQYF. The DNA of the CDR3 is TGTGCCAGCAGTGATCCTCCCGGCAGGGACAGGGTTCACGAGCAGTACTTC.

The V gene is TRBV5-6, the J gene TRBJ2-2, with TRBD2 matching over 9 bases. The CDR3 runs 15 residues. The J segment lost 4 bases and the V segment lost 4 bases, leaving 5 bases of the junction unmatched. Germline V gene sequence: CDR1 SGHDT, CDR2 YYEEEE. The CDR3 reads CASSLIAGVTGELFF. CDR3 nucleotide sequence: TGTGCCAGCAGCCTTATAGCGGGAGTCACCGGGGAGCTGTTTTTT.

This clone appeared a single time. This sequence joins TRBV5-1 and TRBJ2-2; tentative D call: TRBD2 (5 bases). CDR1 and CDR2 (germline): SGHRS, YFSETQ. This CDR3 comprises 15 residues. V was shortened by 0 bases and J by 2 bases, with 8 bases between the two germline ends. The DNA of the CDR3 is TGCGCCAGCAGCTTGGTGTCTAGCAACACCGGGGAGCTGTTTTTT. Translated: CASSLVSSNTGELFF.

The chain is built from TRBV5-6 and TRBJ1-4; TRBD1 aligns across 9 bases. Germline V gene lookup returns CDR1 SGHDT and CDR2 YYEEEE. The J segment lost 7 bases and the V segment lost 3 bases, leaving 4 bases of the junction unmatched. The CDR3 loop spans 14 amino acids. The CDR3 DNA follows: TGTGCCAGCAGCTGGGGGACAGGGAGTGAAAAACTGTTTTTT. It codes for CASSWGTGSEKLFF. Complete variable domain (other parts from reference TRBV5-6 and TRBJ1-4): DAGVTQSPTHLIKTRGQQVTLRCSPKSGHDTVSWYQQALGQGPQFIFQYYEEEERQRGNFPDRFSGHQFPNYSSELNVNALLLGDSALYLCASSWGTGSEKLFFGSGTQLSVL.

This clone was counted once. The chain carries TRBV4-1 and TRBJ1-2; a weak D match, TRBD1 (5 bases). The V end lost 3 bases, the J end lost 5 bases, and 16 bases lay between the germline ends. Germline V CDR1 and CDR2: MGHRA, YSYEKL. The CDR3 length is 15 residues. The CDR3 loop reads CASSQYRTLIYGYTF. Written as DNA, the CDR3 is TGCGCCAGCAGCCAGTACAGGACTTTGATTTATGGCTACACCTTC.

The chain recombines TRBV5-1 with TRBJ2-3; no firm D call. CDR3 size: 14 residues. The ends were cut back, 6 bases at V and 0 bases at J, with 11 bases in the middle. In germline, CDR1 is SGHRS, CDR2 YFSETQ. DNA for the CDR3: TGCGCCAGCAACTTCTCCGAGAGCACAGATACGCAGTATTTT. As protein: CASNFSESTDTQYF.

The V gene is TRBV6-7, the J gene TRBJ1-1; 7 nucleotides line up with TRBD1. TRBV6-7 is an ORF, and what it does is uncertain. J lost 2 bases, V lost 9 bases, and 6 bases had no gene match. The CDR3 totals 13 residues. This chain's CDR3 is CARINRGNTEAFF. The CDR3, as DNA: TGTGCCAGGATTAACAGGGGAAACACTGAAGCTTTCTTT.